Below are 31 T cell receptor beta chains sequenced from a single sample in a study of cytotoxic CD8 clonotypes in ibrutinib-treated CLL. Clones were sequenced by immunoSEQ multiplex PCR, and TCRdb holds only the in-frame ones, with some missing. The sample lists approximately 120,000 clones, around 80% occurring once. The material was PBMCs, obtained after 24 months of ibrutinib treatment. The receptor set was obtained from a human donor with chronic lymphocytic leukemia.

The chain carries TRBV6-5 and TRBJ1-2, with D possibly TRBD1 on 5 matching bases. This CDR3 is built from 13 residues. CDR1 and CDR2 (germline): MNHEY, SVGAGI. Deletions cut 4 bases from V and 12 bases from J, with 18 bases between. In DNA form, the CDR3 reads TGTGCCAGCAGTTTCCGACAGTGGGGGAGTAACACCTTC. This codes for CASSFRQWGSNTF.

The chain recombines TRBV30 with TRBJ1-3; 9 positions match TRBD1. The CDR3 is 12 amino acids. The V gene's germline CDR1 is GTSNPN and CDR2 SVGIG (reference sequence). V lost 8 bases, J lost 4 bases, and 3 bases stayed unmatched. CDR3 region: CAGTGPGNTIYF. In DNA, the CDR3 is TGTGCCGGGACAGGGCCCGGAAACACCATATATTTT.

The CDR3 nucleotides are TGTGCCAGTAGTGGCGGGGGGGCCCATACGCAGTATTTT. Its protein product is CASSGGGAHTQYF. The gene calls are TRBV19 and TRBJ2-3, with 9 positions matching TRBD2. The CDR3 sequence is 13 residues long. Unmatched junction bases numbered 4, after V lost 5 bases and J lost 7 bases. CDR1 and CDR2 (germline): LNHDA, SQIVND (reference sequence).

V and J are TRBV6-1 and TRBJ2-7; D is ambiguous. From germline, CDR1 is MNHNS and CDR2 SASEGT. The CDR3 is 12 amino acids. V gave up 6 bases and J gave up 6 bases, with 12 bases separating them. CDR3 protein: CASSPRVGEQYF. CDR3 nucleotide sequence: TGTGCCAGCAGCCCCCGGGTGGGCGAGCAGTACTTC.

The chain uses TRBV4-2 and TRBJ1-2, with unresolved D. Trimming stripped 0 bases from V and 8 bases from J, with 10 bases between. The V gene's germline CDR1 is LGHNA and CDR2 YNFKEQ. This CDR3 spans 13 amino acids. Here the CDR3 DNA reads TGTGCCAGCAGCCAAGATAGAAAGCGGGGCTACACCTTC. Encoded protein: CASSQDRKRGYTF.

The chain links TRBV6-6 to TRBJ2-1; D not certain. This CDR3 is 15 amino acids long. The germline V gene encodes CDR1 MNHNY and CDR2 SVGAGI (reference sequence). The germline V and J ends were trimmed by 6 bases and 5 bases, with 17 bases remaining between them. The CDR3 here is CASSRATSRDNEQFF. In DNA form, the CDR3 reads TGTGCCAGCAGCCGAGCGACCAGCCGGGACAATGAGCAGTTCTTC.

The V call is TRBV2, the J call TRBJ2-5, with 10 bases matching TRBD2. Germline CDR1 SNHLY, CDR2 FYNNEI. V dropped 5 bases and J dropped 4; count of bases not matched to a gene: 10. CDR3 length: 16 residues. The CDR3 nucleotides read TGTGCCAGCAGTCCCACTAGCGGGGTGCGTGGAGAGACCCAGTACTTC. Translation: CASSPTSGVRGETQYF.

The chain couples TRBV27 to TRBJ2-1, with 7 bases aligning to TRBD1. Germline CDR1 reads MNHEY; CDR2 reads SMNVEV (reference sequence). This CDR3 has 15 residues. Germline trimming cut 4 bases from V and 5 bases from J; bases unmatched to any gene: 8. The CDR3 spells CASSSRDRWDNEQFF. In DNA, the CDR3 is TGTGCCAGCAGTTCTCGGGACAGATGGGACAATGAGCAGTTCTTC.

This chain links TRBV11-3 with TRBJ1-5; the match to TRBD1 covers 8 bases. The V and J ends lost 5 bases and 2 bases, in that order; junction bases with no gene match: 5. Per germline, CDR1 SGHNT and CDR2 YENEEA. This CDR3 is 15 amino acids long. The CDR3: CASSRTGYGNQPQHF. CDR3 nucleotides: TGTGCCAGCAGCAGGACAGGGTACGGCAATCAGCCCCAGCATTTT.

V and J are TRBV18 and TRBJ2-7, with D tentatively TRBD1 (5 bases). This CDR3 comprises 14 residues. CDR1 KGHSH and CDR2 LQKENI come from the germline V gene. Between the trimmed V and J ends, which lost 0 bases and 4 bases, there was a span of 10 bases. CDR3: CASSPPSGPYEQYF. The CDR3 DNA is TGTGCCAGCTCACCACCGTCAGGGCCGTACGAGCAGTACTTC.

CDR3 DNA sequence: TGTGCCAGCAGTATCCCGGGGGGCACGGCCCATGAGCAGTTCTTC. This translates into CASSIPGGTAHEQFF. This sequence joins TRBV28 and TRBJ2-1, with D maybe TRBD2 (7 bases). The germline gives CDR1 MDHEN, CDR2 SYDVKM. The V end was cut by 5 bases, the J end by 8 bases, with 19 bases between. CDR3 length equals 15 residues.

CDR3 nucleotide sequence: TGCGCCAGCAGCTTGGGGACATACGACTCTTACAATGAGCAGTTCTTC. Translation: CASSLGTYDSYNEQFF. This chain joins TRBV5-1 and TRBJ2-1, with D possibly TRBD1 on 5 matching bases. V shed 0 bases and J shed 4 bases, with 14 bases lying between them. The CDR3 is 16 residues long. Germline CDR1 and CDR2: SGHRS and YFSETQ.

The chain joins TRBV6-4 to TRBJ2-7; D may be TRBD1 (6 bases). There are 15 residues in the CDR3. V was pared by 6 bases and J by 2 bases, with 17 bases between. Per the germline V gene, CDR1 is MRHNA and CDR2 is SNTAGT. CDR3 amino acids: CASRFRERGTYEQYF. The CDR3 region has the DNA TGTGCCAGCAGATTCCGAGAAAGGGGGACCTACGAGCAGTACTTC.

Details on this clone: This specimen includes other DNA sequences encoding the same CDR3. V gene TRBV19 combines with J gene TRBJ1-5; D is ambiguous. Germline V CDR1 and CDR2: LNHDA, SQIVND (reference sequence). CDR3 size: 15 residues. Trimming pared 3 bases from V and 4 bases from J, leaving 13 bases between. The CDR3 coding sequence is TGTGCCAGTAGTATTGGAGCAGAGCGAAATCAGCCCCAGCATTTT. As protein: CASSIGAERNQPQHF.

This clone was observed once. The rearrangement uses TRBV27 and TRBJ1-1; D gene ambiguous. Trimming cost V 4 bases and J 1 base, with 16 bases left between them. The CDR3 is made up of 16 amino acids. The germline V gene has CDR1 MNHEY and CDR2 SMNVEV (reference sequence). CDR3 sequence: CASSSRGPGTNTEAFF. CDR3 nucleotide sequence: TGTGCCAGCAGTTCAAGAGGGCCAGGAACGAACACTGAAGCTTTCTTT.

This clone was picked up a small number of times. This chain uses TRBV5-4 with TRBJ2-1; possible D gene TRBD1, 5 bases. The CDR3 length is 13 residues. The V end was cut by 4 bases, the J end by 8 bases, with 13 bases between. The germline V gene has CDR1 SGHNT and CDR2 YYREEE (reference sequence). The DNA of the CDR3 is TGTGCCAGCAGCGGGGCAGGCGCGGATGAGCAGTTCTTC. Encoded protein: CASSGAGADEQFF.

The chain couples TRBV5-1 to TRBJ1-1; a weak D match, TRBD1 (5 bases). Trimming pared 4 bases from V and 1 base from J, leaving 20 bases between. Germline V gene data show CDR1 as SGHRS and CDR2 as YFSETQ. The CDR3 contains 17 residues. The CDR3 sequence is CASSVRERTPKNTEAFF. DNA of the CDR3: TGCGCCAGCAGCGTAAGGGAACGGACACCAAAGAACACTGAAGCTTTCTTT. Filled out from reference TRBV5-1 and TRBJ1-1, the complete variable domain reads KAGVTQTPRYLIKTRGQQVTLSCSPISGHRSVSWYQQTPGQGLQFLFEYFSETQRNKGNFPGRFSGRQFSNSRSEMNVSTLELGDSALYLCASSVRERTPKNTEAFFGQGTRLTVV.

This chain uses TRBV6-5 with TRBJ2-5, with 8 bases matching TRBD2. Losses at the gene ends were 4 bases for V and 6 bases for J; bases not matched to a gene: 7. Germline loops: CDR1 MNHEY, CDR2 SVGAGI. CDR3 size: 14 residues. CDR3: CASSSERGRQTQYF. The CDR3 bases are TGTGCCAGCAGTTCGGAGCGGGGGCGTCAGACCCAGTACTTC.

CDR3 region: CASSFSWGQANEQFF. The DNA for the CDR3 is TGTGCCAGTAGCTTCTCGTGGGGCCAAGCAAATGAGCAGTTCTTC. This chain links TRBV19 with TRBJ2-1, with D maybe TRBD1 (5 bases). With 6 bases removed from V and 7 bases from J, the gap between germline ends came to 19 bases. CDR3 size: 15 residues. Germline assignment: CDR1 LNHDA and CDR2 SQIVND (reference sequence).

The chain couples TRBV6-1 to TRBJ1-4; 8 bases are shared with TRBD1. The J segment lost 4 bases and the V segment lost 2 bases, leaving 12 bases of the junction unmatched. From germline, CDR1 is MNHNS and CDR2 SASEGT. There are 18 residues in the CDR3. CDR3 sequence (DNA): TGTGCCAGCAGTGAACTGTTGGGCAGGGGGCTTGTTAATGAAAAACTGTTTTTT. Encoded protein: CASSELLGRGLVNEKLFF.

The genes are TRBV7-9 and TRBJ1-1; D perhaps matches TRBD1 (5 bases). CDR3 size: 14 residues. Trimming shortened V by 5 bases and J by 4 bases, and 14 bases separated the two germline ends. Germline V gene lookup returns CDR1 SEHNR and CDR2 FQNEAQ (reference sequence). CDR3 DNA: TGTGCCAGCAGCCGAGGCCCGGGGGTCACTGAAGCTTTCTTT. This encodes CASSRGPGVTEAFF. Using reference TRBV7-9 and TRBJ1-1 for the parts outside the CDR3, the full variable domain is DTGVSQNPRHKITKRGQNVTFRCDPISEHNRLYWYRQTLGQGPEFLTYFQNEAQLEKSRLLSDRFSAERPKGSFSTLEIQRTEQGDSAMYLCASSRGPGVTEAFFGQGTRLTVV.

The CDR3 nucleotides are TGTGCCAGCAGCTTAGCGTCGCGGGGCACAGATACGCAGTATTTT. It translates to CASSLASRGTDTQYF. J is TRBJ2-3 and V is TRBV7-2, with D perhaps matching TRBD2 (5 bases). Trimming shortened V by 0 bases and J by 1 base, and 8 bases separated the two germline ends. The germline V gene encodes CDR1 SGHTA and CDR2 FQGNSA. The CDR3 has 15 residues.

This chain links TRBV7-6 with TRBJ2-1; TRBD2 matches 11 bases. With 1 base clipped from V and 9 bases from J, the junction kept 11 bases outside the gene matches. Germline CDR1 is SGHVS and CDR2 is FNYEAQ. The CDR3 consists of 17 residues. The CDR3 spells CASSLVGLAGGLIEQFF. The DNA of the CDR3 is TGTGCCAGCAGCTTAGTCGGGCTAGCGGGGGGCTTAATTGAGCAGTTCTTC.

This clone was found once. The chain links TRBV4-3 to TRBJ2-7; weak D call: TRBD1 (5 bases). Trimming took off 2 bases at V and 4 bases at J, with 12 bases between the two ends. The CDR3 has 14 amino acids. The germline V gene encodes CDR1 LGHNA and CDR2 YSLEER. CDR3 protein: CASSQSLAGYEQYF. CDR3 coding DNA: TGCGCCAGCAGCCAAAGTCTCGCAGGGTACGAGCAGTACTTC.

The gene calls are TRBV5-1 and TRBJ2-5, with D possibly TRBD1 on 6 matching bases. Germline V CDR1 and CDR2: SGHRS, YFSETQ. V shed 3 bases and J shed 3 bases, with 21 bases lying between them. The CDR3 length is 17 residues. The CDR3 DNA reads as TGCGCCAGCAGCTGGCGGCAGGGGAGCATTCGAAAAGAGACCCAGTACTTC. The encoded protein is CASSWRQGSIRKETQYF.

The CDR3 DNA sequence: TGCAGCGTTGTTAGACCGACGGAGAACACTGAAGCTTTCTTT. Protein product: CSVVRPTENTEAFF. This chain joins TRBV29-1 and TRBJ1-1; the D is unclear. V was shortened by 4 bases and J by 1 base, with 13 bases between the two germline ends. CDR1 and CDR2 (germline): SQVTM, ANQGSEA. The CDR3 has 14 residues.

This clone was seen more than once but under ten times. CDR3 residues: CASTDAGVGYTF. In DNA form, the CDR3 reads TGTGCCAGTACCGATGCAGGGGTCGGCTACACCTTC. The rearrangement uses TRBV19 and TRBJ1-2; a weak D match, TRBD1 (6 bases). The CDR3 extends over 12 amino acids. The germline gives CDR1 LNHDA, CDR2 SQIVND (reference sequence). V was clipped by 7 bases and J by 8 bases, with 14 bases between them.

A remark on this clone: The germline gene is not matched at one end of the junction; a read error may be the cause. V gene TRBV11-2 combines with J gene TRBJ2-7; 10 positions agree with TRBD2. The V gene's germline CDR1 is SGHAT and CDR2 FQNNGV. CDR3 length: 15 amino acids. The CDR3 DNA sequence: TGTGCCAGCAGATTAGTACTAGCGGGGACGTACGAGCAGTACTTC. This gives the protein CASRLVLAGTYEQYF.

This clone has a handful of counts. The V gene is TRBV18, the J gene TRBJ1-4; possibly TRBD1 for D (5 bases). CDR1 and CDR2 from the germline V gene are KGHSH and LQKENI. The CDR3 length is 12 residues. The V and J ends lost 0 bases and 12 bases respectively, with 8 bases between them. The DNA of the CDR3 is TGTGCCAGCTCACCACCGGTGGGGGAACTGTTTTTT. Encoded protein: CASSPPVGELFF.

J is TRBJ2-6 and V is TRBV7-3; D might be TRBD1 (6 bases). Germline V gene lookup returns CDR1 SGHTA and CDR2 FQGTGA. The CDR3 totals 15 residues. V was trimmed by 5 bases and J by 1 base, leaving 9 bases between them. Written as DNA, the CDR3 is TGTGCCAGCAGCCTAGGACAGTCTGGGGCCAACGTCCTGACTTTC. It codes for CASSLGQSGANVLTF. The whole variable domain, filled in from reference TRBV7-3 and TRBJ2-6, reads GAGVSQTPSNKVTEKGKYVELRCDPISGHTALYWYRQSLGQGPEFLIYFQGTGAADDSGLPNDRFFAVRPEGSVSTLKIQRTERGDSAVYLCASSLGQSGANVLTFGAGSRLTVL.

This clone was seen once. The V and J genes are TRBV30 and TRBJ1-3, with D possibly matching TRBD1 (6 bases). The CDR3 covers 14 residues. V gave up 1 base and J gave up 3 bases, with 10 bases separating them. Germline CDR1 GTSNPN, CDR2 SVGIG (reference sequence). The CDR3 region is CAWSDTGNGNTIYF. The CDR3 nucleotides are TGTGCCTGGAGTGATACAGGGAATGGAAACACCATATATTTT.